These 14 T cell receptor beta chains were all obtained from the same sample, sequenced in a study of STAT3 mutations in large granular lymphocyte leukemia. Study results and limitations: At least one immunodominant TCR beta clonotype appeared in every T-cell large granular lymphocyte leukemia patient.

No antigen has been assigned to these receptors. Data came from immunoSEQ multiplex PCR; TCRdb stores just in-frame clones and leaves some out. Of over 30,000 clones listed, over 75% are singletons. What was sequenced was PBMCs. These receptors all stem from a human donor with T large granular lymphocyte leukemia. Some clones in this sample may be carry-over from other donors' samples.

CDR3: CASSLWDRLNENQPQHF. As DNA, the CDR3 is TGTGCCAGCAGTTTATGGGACAGACTAAACGAGAATCAGCCCCAGCATTTT. The chain carries TRBV28 and TRBJ1-5, with a weak D call TRBD1 (6 bases). CDR3 size: 17 residues. The germline gives CDR1 MDHEN, CDR2 SYDVKM. The V gene lost 0 bases and the J gene lost 4 bases, with 16 bases spanning the gap.

The gene calls are TRBV28 and TRBJ1-2; D might be TRBD1 (5 bases). From germline, CDR1 is MDHEN and CDR2 SYDVKM. CDR3 length: 15 amino acids. Trimming removed 4 bases at V and 3 bases at J, with 15 bases between. This CDR3 reads CASSSSGGADYGYTF. CDR3 nucleotides: TGTGCCAGCAGTTCCTCGGGAGGGGCAGACTATGGCTACACCTTC.

The chain couples TRBV18 to TRBJ2-3; D perhaps matches TRBD1 (5 bases). The CDR3 is 17 amino acids. Per the germline V gene, CDR1 is KGHSH and CDR2 is LQKENI. V lost 1 base to trimming and J lost 5 bases, with 19 bases between them. The CDR3 region is CASSPLQHGASGDTQYF. The DNA for the CDR3 is TGTGCCAGCTCACCACTGCAACATGGGGCGAGTGGAGATACGCAGTATTTT.

This clone turned up a few times. The rearrangement links TRBV6-6 to TRBJ1-1; TRBD1 matches at 7 bases. This CDR3 is built from 13 residues. The germline gives CDR1 MNHNY, CDR2 SVGAGI (reference sequence). The junction had 3 bases not matched to a gene; V was cut back by 5 bases and J by 3 bases. The CDR3 loop reads CASSRQGDTEAFF. The CDR3 DNA sequence: TGTGCCAGCAGTCGACAGGGTGACACTGAAGCTTTCTTT.

CDR3 DNA: TGTGCCTGGAGTGCGGTCGGGGGACGGACCCTCCACTTT. Translating it yields CAWSAVGGRTLHF. The chain couples TRBV30 to TRBJ1-6; D is perhaps TRBD1 (5 bases). The CDR3 contains 13 residues. CDR1 and CDR2 (germline): GTSNPN, SVGIG (reference sequence). V lost 1 base and J 14 bases, leaving 15 bases between the germline ends.

In DNA form, the CDR3 reads TGTGCCAGCAGCTCGGGGATGGGTGGAATCACAGATACGCAGTATTTT. Its protein product is CASSSGMGGITDTQYF. J is TRBJ2-3 and V is TRBV7-9, with D possibly being TRBD2 (5 bases). Germline CDR1 is SEHNR and CDR2 is FQNEAQ (reference sequence). The CDR3 consists of 16 residues. With 4 bases removed from V and 2 bases from J, the gap between germline ends came to 16 bases.

This chain links TRBV5-1 with TRBJ1-5; TRBD1 is a possible D gene (6 bases). CDR1 is SGHRS, CDR2 YFSETQ, per germline. This CDR3 has 13 amino acids. Trimming took 3 bases from V and 5 from J, leaving 9 bases between them. The CDR3 DNA follows: TGCGCCAGCAGCTCGACAGGAGATCAGCCCCAGCATTTT. It codes for CASSSTGDQPQHF.

The chain joins TRBV4-3 to TRBJ2-7, with D tentatively TRBD2 (5 bases). Germline CDR1 is LGHNA and CDR2 is YSLEER. The CDR3 covers 14 residues. Trimming shortened V by 0 bases and J by 12 bases, and 18 bases separated the two germline ends. Here the CDR3 reads CASSQDPLSGLAYF. The DNA of the CDR3 is TGCGCCAGCAGCCAAGATCCCCTGTCTGGACTGGCGTACTTC.

The CDR3 nucleotides read TGTGCCAGCAGTGATTGGGGGGGGGTCCAAGAGACCCAGTACTTC. This sequence encodes CASSDWGGVQETQYF. The V call is TRBV25-1, the J call TRBJ2-5, with TRBD2 identical over 7 bases. In germline, CDR1 is MGHDK, CDR2 SYGVNS. The CDR3 is 15 amino acids. The trim removed 3 bases at V and 1 base at J, leaving 5 bases unmatched.

The chain links TRBV4-1 to TRBJ1-5; D not resolved. Trimming left V 0 bases short and J 4 bases short, with 7 bases between. The CDR3 is made up of 14 amino acids. The germline CDR1 and CDR2 sequences are MGHRA and YSYEKL. In DNA, the CDR3 is TGCGCCAGCAGCCAAGATTCGGGGAATCAGCCCCAGCATTTT. It translates to CASSQDSGNQPQHF.

The chain is built from TRBV19 and TRBJ1-4, with TRBD1 as a possible D gene (5 bases). The CDR3 spans 14 residues. The germline CDR1 and CDR2 sequences are LNHDA and SQIVND (reference sequence). Trimming left V 3 bases short and J 4 bases short, with 9 bases between. The CDR3 loop reads CASSMGLGNEKLFF. The CDR3 DNA sequence: TGTGCCAGTAGTATGGGACTGGGTAATGAAAAACTGTTTTTT.

The gene calls are TRBV7-9 and TRBJ1-2; no clear D. The CDR3 covers 14 residues. Deletions cut 1 base from V and 3 bases from J, with 9 bases between. Germline assignment: CDR1 SEHNR and CDR2 FQNEAQ (reference sequence). The CDR3 DNA reads TGTGCCAGCAGCTTAGACAGTAGTTACTATGGCTACACCTTC. It is translated as CASSLDSSYYGYTF.

This sequence joins TRBV5-6 and TRBJ1-2; no clear D gene. V lost 0 bases, J lost 2 bases, and 5 bases lay in between. This CDR3 has 13 amino acids. Germline V gives CDR1 SGHDT, CDR2 YYEEEE. Here the CDR3 reads CASSLVTNYGYTF. CDR3 bases: TGTGCCAGCAGCTTGGTTACCAACTATGGCTACACCTTC.

This chain connects TRBV19 to TRBJ2-1; 13 bases map to TRBD2. Germline trimming cut 8 bases from V and 8 bases from J; bases unmatched to any gene: 9. From germline, CDR1 is LNHDA and CDR2 SQIVND (reference sequence). The CDR3 runs 15 residues. The CDR3 DNA reads as TGTGCCAGTGGGAAAGGGACTAGCGGGGTCGATGAGCAGTTCTTC. It translates to CASGKGTSGVDEQFF.